Presented here are 20 T cell receptor beta chains from one specimen sequenced in a study of post-analysis software for immune sequencing data. Findings and caveats of the study: Compared with controls, patients had more of roughly five TRBV segments, including TRBV5-6, TRBV5-1 and TRBV20-1.

Unique molecular identifiers were built into the TCR beta cDNA libraries. A single record per CDR3 protein comes from TCRdb applying MiXCR to the PCR reads. The sample contains more than 500,000 distinct CDR3 sequences, 34% of which appear only once. No antigen has been identified for these receptors. The sample comprised blood. These receptors all stem from a girl aged 2 to 17 with multiple sclerosis.

This clonotype has a single count. The rearrangement joins TRBV4-2 to TRBJ2-5; 12 bases are shared with TRBD2. In germline, CDR1 is LGHNA, CDR2 YNFKEQ. CDR3 length: 16 amino acids. Trimming cost V 4 bases and J 5 bases; bases outside gene matches: 8. CDR3 amino acids: CASSPTRTSGVETQYF. The CDR3 nucleotides are TGTGCCAGCAGCCCCACAAGGACTAGCGGGGTTGAGACCCAGTACTTC.

The chain uses TRBV7-9 and TRBJ2-5, with 9 bases aligning to TRBD2. Germline lookup yields CDR1 SEHNR and CDR2 FQNEAQ (reference sequence). CDR3 length: 15 residues. V trimming: 8 bases; J trimming: 4 bases; junction bases outside the gene matches: 11. DNA for the CDR3: TGTGCCAGCGGCTCCTTGAGCGGGGGGCGAGAGACCCAGTACTTC. Its protein is CASGSLSGGRETQYF.

This clonotype was seen only a few times. The J gene is TRBJ1-5, the V gene TRBV20-1; D not certain. This CDR3 contains 12 residues. Trimming shortened V by 3 bases and J by 7 bases, and 10 bases separated the two germline ends. Germline V gene lookup returns CDR1 DFQATT and CDR2 SNEGSKA (reference sequence). The CDR3 here is CSASKAVQPQHF. CDR3 coding DNA: TGCAGTGCTAGTAAGGCGGTACAGCCCCAGCATTTT.

The V gene is TRBV20-1, the J gene TRBJ1-4; the D gene is possibly TRBD1 (6 bases). This CDR3 is built from 13 residues. Germline values: CDR1 DFQATT, CDR2 SNEGSKA (reference sequence). Trimming took off 2 bases at V and 7 bases at J, with 11 bases between the two ends. In DNA, the CDR3 is TGCAGTGCTAGACAGGGGAGGTTTGAAAAACTGTTTTTT. Translating gives CSARQGRFEKLFF.

This clonotype was picked up a small number of times. This rearrangement joins TRBV25-1 to TRBJ1-2; D is possibly TRBD1 (5 bases). Looked up from germline, CDR1 is MGHDK and CDR2 is SYGVNS. The V end was cut by 3 bases, the J end by 1 base, with 15 bases between. This CDR3 contains 16 residues. The DNA of the CDR3 is TGTGCCAGCAGTGAGAGTGGAGGGGACTATAACTATGGCTACACCTTC. This sequence encodes CASSESGGDYNYGYTF.

The sample holds a few counts of this clonotype. The chain couples TRBV7-3 to TRBJ1-6; D unclear. V lost 5 bases to trimming and J lost 7 bases, with 12 bases between them. CDR1 and CDR2 from the germline V gene are SGHTA and FQGTGA. This CDR3 is built from 14 residues. This CDR3 reads CASSTAPGNSPLHF. DNA of the CDR3: TGTGCCAGCAGCACCGCGCCGGGAAATTCACCCCTCCACTTT.

The rearrangement links TRBV10-3 to TRBJ2-7, with TRBD2 identical over 8 bases. Looked up from germline, CDR1 is ENHRY and CDR2 is SYGVKD. CDR3 length equals 14 residues. V gave up 8 bases and J gave up 0 bases; unmatched junction bases: 6. As DNA, the CDR3 is TGTGCCATCCGTAGCGGGGTAAGCTCCTACGAGCAGTACTTC. Translating gives CAIRSGVSSYEQYF.

As to this clonotype: One end of the junction varies from germline; a read error may be responsible. This rearrangement joins TRBV6-1 to TRBJ2-7, with a tentative D call TRBD1 (6 bases). The DNA end favors TRBJ2-5, so the J call may be wrong. The CDR3 sequence is 17 residues long. Germline CDR1 and CDR2: MNHNS and SASEGT. The CDR3 bases are TGTGCCAGCAGGGCACTATTCAACAGGGCCCCCCAAGGGACCCAGTACTTC. Protein product: CASRALFNRAPQGTQYF.

The rearrangement joins TRBV7-9 to TRBJ1-2, with 7 bases that match TRBD1. Germline loops: CDR1 SEHNR, CDR2 FQNEAQ (reference sequence). This CDR3 is 13 amino acids long. The ends lost 4 bases at V and 4 bases at J; junction bases unmatched: 3. DNA for the CDR3: TGTGCCAGCAGCTCCGGGACAGTCTATGGCTACACCTTC. It codes for CASSSGTVYGYTF.

This sequence joins TRBV6-6 and TRBJ1-1, with TRBD1 as a possible D gene (6 bases). V was shortened by 2 bases and J by 1 base, with 11 bases between the two germline ends. The CDR3 has 15 amino acids. The germline V gene has CDR1 MNHNY and CDR2 SVGAGI (reference sequence). The chain's CDR3 is CASSYQGWGNTEAFF. The CDR3 DNA sequence: TGTGCCAGCAGTTACCAGGGGTGGGGGAACACTGAAGCTTTCTTT.

This chain connects TRBV25-1 to TRBJ1-1, with 7 bases fitting TRBD1. CDR1 and CDR2 (germline): MGHDK, SYGVNS. Trimming cost V 3 bases and J 4 bases; bases outside gene matches: 8. This CDR3 region has 15 residues. CDR3 coding DNA: TGTGCCAGCAGTGATCTTACAGGGGCTAGCACTGAAGCTTTCTTT. Encoded protein: CASSDLTGASTEAFF. The entire variable domain, with the rest obtained from reference TRBV25-1 and TRBJ1-1, is as follows: EADIYQTPRYLVIGTGKKITLECSQTMGHDKMYWYQQDPGMELHLIHYSYGVNSTEKGDLSSESTVSRIRTEHFPLTLESARPSHTSQYLCASSDLTGASTEAFFGQGTRLTVV.

The V gene is TRBV21-1, the J gene TRBJ2-3; no check of the table's D call, TRBD1, against the DNA was made. TRBV21-1 is annotated as a pseudogene. The CDR3 spans 18 residues. The CDR3 region is CASSKRGTSLPGTDTQYF. CDR3 DNA sequence: TGTGCCAGCAGCAAAAGGGGAACCTCACTGCCTGGCACAGATACGCAGTATTTT.

This clonotype has just a few counts. V and J are TRBV7-2 and TRBJ2-3, with D perhaps TRBD2 (5 bases). V lost 1 base, J lost 5 bases, and 22 bases lay in between. CDR3 length: 18 residues. Per the germline V gene, CDR1 is SGHTA and CDR2 is FQGNSA. Here the CDR3 reads CASSLEGLALNPGDTQYF. The CDR3 DNA reads as TGTGCCAGCAGCTTAGAGGGTCTAGCCCTCAACCCGGGAGATACGCAGTATTTT.

The sample holds a few counts of this clonotype. The chain links TRBV20-1 to TRBJ1-5, with D tentatively TRBD1 (5 bases). CDR1 is DFQATT, CDR2 SNEGSKA, per germline (reference sequence). The CDR3 sequence is 13 residues long. Trimming removed 7 bases at V and 4 bases at J, with 14 bases between. Here the CDR3 reads CSVCDSQNQPQHF. The CDR3 bases are TGCAGTGTGTGCGACAGCCAAAATCAGCCCCAGCATTTT.

This clonotype was seen only a few times. The genes are TRBV21-1 and TRBJ2-1; whether TRBD1, the table's D call, matches the DNA was not checked. TRBV21-1 is flagged as a pseudogene. CDR3 length: 16 residues. CDR3 DNA sequence: TGTGCCAGCAGCAAATATAGGGGCTGCGGAAGAATTGAGCAGTTCTTC. Amino acid sequence: CASSKYRGCGRIEQFF.

The V and J genes are TRBV10-3 and TRBJ2-7; TRBD1 agrees at 9 bases. Per the germline V gene, CDR1 is ENHRY and CDR2 is SYGVKD. J gave up 5 bases and V 4 bases, and 12 bases lay outside the gene matches. The CDR3 loop spans 16 amino acids. This CDR3 is CAISGGQGEQQNEQYF. In DNA form, the CDR3 reads TGTGCCATCAGTGGGGGACAGGGAGAACAGCAAAACGAGCAGTACTTC.

This clonotype was detected only a few times. The chain uses TRBV3-1 and TRBJ1-2; D possibly corresponds to TRBD1 (5 bases). This CDR3 has 16 residues. The ends were cut back, 2 bases at V and 8 bases at J, with 21 bases in the middle. In germline, CDR1 is LGHDT, CDR2 YNNKEL (reference sequence). CDR3 in DNA: TGTGCCAGCAGCCAATTACCCGGGACTGCTGACGAGGGCTACACCTTC. It yields the protein CASSQLPGTADEGYTF.

The J gene is TRBJ2-4, the V gene TRBV20-1, with 12 bases aligning to TRBD2. V shed 7 bases, J shed 7 bases, and the junction held 5 bases outside the gene matches. The CDR3 runs to 13 residues. Germline V CDR1 and CDR2: DFQATT, SNEGSKA (reference sequence). CDR3 residues: CSDSSGGANIQYF. As DNA, the CDR3 is TGCAGTGACTCTAGCGGGGGGGCTAACATTCAGTACTTC.

This clonotype showed up just a few times. The chain recombines TRBV3-1 with TRBJ2-5, with D perhaps TRBD2 (7 bases). V lost 1 base to trimming and J lost 3 bases, with 12 bases between them. The CDR3 contains 15 residues. In germline, CDR1 is LGHDT, CDR2 YNNKEL (reference sequence). The CDR3 is CASSQGGGAKETQYF. The CDR3 coding sequence is TGTGCCAGCAGCCAAGGAGGGGGGGCCAAAGAGACCCAGTACTTC.

V is TRBV18 and J is TRBJ1-2, with D hard to call. V gave up 1 base and J gave up 5 bases, with 14 bases separating them. The CDR3 sequence is 15 residues long. Looked up from germline, CDR1 is KGHSH and CDR2 is LQKENI. CDR3 sequence reads: CASSPLRDIEYGYTF. The CDR3 nucleotides are TGTGCCAGCTCACCACTGCGGGATATTGAGTATGGCTACACCTTC.